The 2 T cell receptor beta chains below were found in one sample sequenced in a study of blood T cells in healthy people across ages. A sample-barcoded 5' primer and a J-beta primer mix were used in a second PCR of about 7 to 11 cycles. TCRdb reanalysed the 5' RACE reads using MiXCR and keeps one entry per CDR3 protein. The sample has 800,000 to 900,000 distinct CDR3 sequences, 62% seen once; the top ten hold 25% to 35%. The sample comprised blood. These receptor sequences come from a young man in good health.

The rearrangement uses TRBV3-1 and TRBJ2-3, with D unresolved. CDR3 length: 14 residues. Germline V CDR1 and CDR2: LGHDT, YNNKEL (reference sequence). Trimming removed 0 bases from V and 6 bases from J, with 10 bases in between. CDR3 in amino acids: CASSQEALRDTQYF. The DNA of the CDR3 is TGTGCCAGCAGCCAAGAAGCACTAAGGGATACGCAGTATTTT.

The V call is TRBV7-9, the J call TRBJ1-3; no firm D call. V gave up 5 bases and J gave up 0 bases, with 11 bases separating them. The CDR3 spans 15 residues. Germline V gives CDR1 SEHNR, CDR2 FQNEAQ (reference sequence). Here the CDR3 reads CASSPWFGSGNTIYF. The DNA of the CDR3 is TGTGCCAGCAGCCCGTGGTTCGGCTCTGGAAACACCATATATTTT.